This T cell receptor (beta chain) was found in a study of cytotoxic CD8 clonotypes in ibrutinib-treated CLL. Broader study findings: Clonality went higher at ibrutinib response and then dropped back toward baseline at progression.

Profiling relied on immunoSEQ multiplex PCR, and the TCRdb table lists in-frame clones only, not all of them. The data hold about 69,000 clones, with around 84% observed a single time. This clone occurred many times. The antigen remains undetermined. The CDR3 is made up of 9 amino acids. The V and J ends lost 8 bases and 8 bases respectively, with 9 bases between them. CDR1 and CDR2 (germline): SQVTM, ANQGSEA. Sequenced here: PBMCs, sampled at disease progression, from a patient treated with ibrutinib. The receptor was derived from a human donor with chronic lymphocytic leukemia. The V and J genes are TRBV29-1 and TRBJ1-2, with D unresolved. This CDR3 is CSTSEGYTF. In DNA form, the CDR3 reads TGCAGCACATCCGAGGGCTACACCTTC.